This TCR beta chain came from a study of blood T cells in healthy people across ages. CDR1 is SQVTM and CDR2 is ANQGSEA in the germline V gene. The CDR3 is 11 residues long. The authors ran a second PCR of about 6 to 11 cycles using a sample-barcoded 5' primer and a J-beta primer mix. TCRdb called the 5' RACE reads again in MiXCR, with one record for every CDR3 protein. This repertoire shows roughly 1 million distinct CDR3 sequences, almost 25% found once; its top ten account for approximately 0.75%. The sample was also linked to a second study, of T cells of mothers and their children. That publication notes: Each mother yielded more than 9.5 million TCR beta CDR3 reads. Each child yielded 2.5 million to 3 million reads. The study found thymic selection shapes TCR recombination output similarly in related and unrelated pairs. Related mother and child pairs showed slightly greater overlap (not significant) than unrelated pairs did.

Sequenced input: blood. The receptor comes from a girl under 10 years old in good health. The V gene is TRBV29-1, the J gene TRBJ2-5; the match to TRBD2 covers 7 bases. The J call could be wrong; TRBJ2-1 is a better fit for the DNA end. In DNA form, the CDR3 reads TGCAGCTGTCTAGGCGGGAGTGAGCAGTTCTTC. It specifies CSCLGGSEQFF.